This T cell receptor (beta chain) was captured by sequencing in a study of T-cell reconstitution after alpha-beta-depleted transplantation in children. Comments on this clonotype: Antigen: not known.

The V gene's germline CDR1 is SQVTM and CDR2 ANQGSEA. V lost 7 bases and J lost 2, with 13 bases in between. The CDR3 sequence is 13 residues long. Study-level findings and limits: At around two months after transplant, the alpha-beta T cells were reportedly derived from several hundred expanded clones that came from non-depleted graft cells. T-cell counts and diversity were attributed mostly to newly produced T cells one year after transplant.

The TCRbeta library incorporated unique molecular identifiers. In TCRdb, the PCR reads were re-called with MiXCR into one record per CDR3 protein. The sample records roughly 400,000 distinct CDR3 sequences, 43% being singletons. The sample in question was PBMCs, obtained before TCRalphabeta/CD19-depleted stem cell transplant. The clonotype was recovered from a girl aged 2-10 years with aplastic anemia, due to receive a stem cell transplant. This rearrangement joins TRBV29-1 to TRBJ2-3; tentatively, D is TRBD1 (5 bases). The CDR3 protein is CSASSTATDTQYF. The CDR3 DNA is TGCAGCGCTTCCTCGACAGCCACAGATACGCAGTATTTT.